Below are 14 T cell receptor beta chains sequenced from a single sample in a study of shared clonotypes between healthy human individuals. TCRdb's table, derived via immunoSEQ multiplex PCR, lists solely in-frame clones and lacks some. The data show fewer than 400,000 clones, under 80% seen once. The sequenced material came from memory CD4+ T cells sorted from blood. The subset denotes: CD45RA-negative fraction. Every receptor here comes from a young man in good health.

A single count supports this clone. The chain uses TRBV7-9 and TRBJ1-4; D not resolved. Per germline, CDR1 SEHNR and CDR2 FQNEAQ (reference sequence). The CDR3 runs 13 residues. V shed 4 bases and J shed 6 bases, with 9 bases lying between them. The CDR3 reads CASSYAVDEKLFF. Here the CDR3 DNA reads TGTGCCAGCAGCTACGCCGTTGATGAAAAACTGTTTTTT.

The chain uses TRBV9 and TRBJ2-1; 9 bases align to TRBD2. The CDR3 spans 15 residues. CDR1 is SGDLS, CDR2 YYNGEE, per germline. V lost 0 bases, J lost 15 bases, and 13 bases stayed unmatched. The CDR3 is CASSVELSGGSVLFF. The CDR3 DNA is TGTGCCAGCAGCGTAGAACTTAGCGGGGGATCAGTACTGTTCTTC.

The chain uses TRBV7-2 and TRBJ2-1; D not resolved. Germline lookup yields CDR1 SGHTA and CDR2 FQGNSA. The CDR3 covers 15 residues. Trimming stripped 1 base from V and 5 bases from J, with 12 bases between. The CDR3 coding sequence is TGTGCCAGCAGCTTAGATACCCACCCCCACAATGAGCAGTTCTTC. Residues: CASSLDTHPHNEQFF.

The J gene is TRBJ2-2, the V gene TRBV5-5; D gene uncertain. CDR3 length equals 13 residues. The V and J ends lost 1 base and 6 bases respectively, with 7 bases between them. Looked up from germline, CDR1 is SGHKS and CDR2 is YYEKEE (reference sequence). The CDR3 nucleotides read TGTGCCAGCAGCTTGTTTGGGGCCGGGGAGCTGTTTTTT. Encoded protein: CASSLFGAGELFF.

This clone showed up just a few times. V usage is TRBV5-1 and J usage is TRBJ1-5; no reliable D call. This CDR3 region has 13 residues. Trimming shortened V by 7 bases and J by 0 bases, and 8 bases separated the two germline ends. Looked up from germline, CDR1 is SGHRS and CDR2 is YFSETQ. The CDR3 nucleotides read TGCGCCAGCGCCGAAAATAGCAATCAGCCCCAGCATTTT. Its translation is CASAENSNQPQHF.

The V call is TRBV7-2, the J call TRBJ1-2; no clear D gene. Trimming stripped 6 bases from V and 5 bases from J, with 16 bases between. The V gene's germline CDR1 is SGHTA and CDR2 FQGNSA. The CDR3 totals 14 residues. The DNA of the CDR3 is TGTGCCAGCAGGGCACCGGTGGGCCTATATGGCTACACCTTC. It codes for CASRAPVGLYGYTF. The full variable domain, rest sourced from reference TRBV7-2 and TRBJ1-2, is GAGVSQSPSNKVTEKGKDVELRCDPISGHTALYWYRQSLGQGLEFLIYFQGNSAPDKSGLPSDRFSAERTGGSVSTLTIQRTQQEDSAVYLCASRAPVGLYGYTFGSGTRLTVV.

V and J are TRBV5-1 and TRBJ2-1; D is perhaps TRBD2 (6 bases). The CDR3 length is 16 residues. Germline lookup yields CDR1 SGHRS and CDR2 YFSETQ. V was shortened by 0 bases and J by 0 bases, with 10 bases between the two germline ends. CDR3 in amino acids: CASSLGRGSSYNEQFF. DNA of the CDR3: TGCGCCAGCAGCTTGGGGCGGGGCAGCTCCTACAATGAGCAGTTCTTC.

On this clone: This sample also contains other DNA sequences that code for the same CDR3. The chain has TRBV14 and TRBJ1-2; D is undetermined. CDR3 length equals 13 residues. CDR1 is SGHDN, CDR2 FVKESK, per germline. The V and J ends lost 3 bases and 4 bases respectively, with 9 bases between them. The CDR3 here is CASSHGPSYGYTF. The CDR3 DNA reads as TGTGCCAGCAGCCACGGCCCCTCCTATGGCTACACCTTC.

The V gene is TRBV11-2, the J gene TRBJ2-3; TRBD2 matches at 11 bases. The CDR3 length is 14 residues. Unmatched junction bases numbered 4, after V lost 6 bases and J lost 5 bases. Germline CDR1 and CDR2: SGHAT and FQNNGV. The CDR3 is CASSITSGGDTQYF. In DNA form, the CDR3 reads TGTGCCAGCAGTATAACTAGCGGGGGAGATACGCAGTATTTT.

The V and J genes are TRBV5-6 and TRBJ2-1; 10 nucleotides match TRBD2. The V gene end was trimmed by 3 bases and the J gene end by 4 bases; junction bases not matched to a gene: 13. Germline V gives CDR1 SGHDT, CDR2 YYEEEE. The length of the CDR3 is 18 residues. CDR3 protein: CASSSYSGLAGVYNEQFF. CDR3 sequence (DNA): TGTGCCAGCAGCTCATACTCCGGCCTAGCGGGAGTTTACAATGAGCAGTTCTTC.

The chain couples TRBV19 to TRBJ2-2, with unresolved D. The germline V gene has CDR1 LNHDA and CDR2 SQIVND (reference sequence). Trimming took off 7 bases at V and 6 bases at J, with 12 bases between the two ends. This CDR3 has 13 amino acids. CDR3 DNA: TGTGCCAGTACCCCGTCGTTCGCCGGGGAGCTGTTTTTT. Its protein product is CASTPSFAGELFF.

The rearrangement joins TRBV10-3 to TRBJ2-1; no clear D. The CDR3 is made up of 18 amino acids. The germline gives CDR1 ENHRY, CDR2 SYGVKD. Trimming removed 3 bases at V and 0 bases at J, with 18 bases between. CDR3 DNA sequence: TGTGCCATCAGTGATGGTCCCGGAACATCCTACTCCTACAATGAGCAGTTCTTC. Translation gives CAISDGPGTSYSYNEQFF.

CDR3 DNA sequence: TGTGCCAGCCGGGACAGGCTTGATGAAAAACTGTTTTTT. Residues: CASRDRLDEKLFF. This chain links TRBV25-1 with TRBJ1-4, with 8 bases that match TRBD1. Per the germline V gene, CDR1 is MGHDK and CDR2 is SYGVNS. V was clipped by 8 bases and J by 6 bases; unmatched bases: 5. The length of the CDR3 is 13 residues.

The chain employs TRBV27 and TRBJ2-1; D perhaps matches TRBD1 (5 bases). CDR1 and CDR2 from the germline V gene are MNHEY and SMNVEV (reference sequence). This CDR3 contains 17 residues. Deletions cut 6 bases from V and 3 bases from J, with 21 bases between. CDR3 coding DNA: TGTGCCAGCAGCCTTGGTGCTTATGGGGCAATCTACAATGAGCAGTTCTTC. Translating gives CASSLGAYGAIYNEQFF.